This entry features one T cell receptor (beta chain) sequence. Its cognate antigen has yet to be identified. No base quality information exists; no much larger clone differs at one position. This entry is derived from a study of T cell responses to AZD1222 COVID-19 vaccine (dated by TCRdb to 2020 to 2023). Broadly, across the study: A total of about 230 trial participants underwent TCR sequencing, of whom 207 received two doses of AZD1222 and about 25 received two doses of the MenACWY control vaccine. Trial participants were enrolled by age into 18-55, 56-69 and 70-plus year subgroups, with approximately 150, 30 and 60 TCR-sequenced participants respectively. Findings and caveats that apply to the study as a whole: Most participants were white British and females outnumbered males, and the authors suggested that clonal diversity may have been underestimated. Spike-specific TCR breadth and depth rose significantly after two AZD1222 doses compared with day 0 and with MenACWY recipients. Conclusions about previously exposed vaccinees are limited because only a handful of AZD1222 recipients were SARS-CoV-2 seropositive at baseline. No day 14 peak-response samples were available, so repertoires were characterized only after the peak T cell response. The whole spike protein was spanned by vaccine-associated CD4 TCRs, and dominant responses were seen in regions 160-218 and 743-854. Reportedly, almost half of the unique spike-specific TCRs recognized epitopes lying outside the regions that are mutated in the B.1.351 and B.1.1.7 variants. In the small 56-69-year group, the increase in depth fell short of significance, most likely because of low power.

The CDR3 regions of human TCRbeta chains were analyzed by immunosequencing. The authors' pipeline ran thus. Repertoire TCRs were matched against a reference library of SARS-CoV-2-specific TCRs generated with the MIRA antigen-specificity platform. Breadth was defined as the fraction of unique TCRs that were SARS-CoV-2-associated, and depth was defined as the fraction of total T cells that were SARS-CoV-2-associated. Using the MIRA data, every spike-specific TCR was mapped to the spike region that the TCR reacted to and assigned to either a CD4 or a CD8 class. Log10-transformed breadth and depth values were compared by one-way ANOVA with Sidak's multiple comparisons tests. The clones in this table, taken by TCRdb from immuneACCESS, are in-frame only. Not every clone is retained; where verified, under half of the shortfall comes from an unresolved V gene, and the cause of the rest is unknown. V, J and clone size were drawn from that table, and D and trimming were deduced from the DNA. In all, the sample holds roughly 150,000 clones, and around 87% of those were seen once. The ten largest make up roughly a tenth of the sample.

Sample time point, as interpreted from the label and publication: about 28 days (+/-7) after the second vaccine dose. AZD1222 recipients with second doses at about 4 weeks or about 12 weeks were pooled, because spike-specific TCR depth and breadth did not differ between schedules. Vaccinee samples were obtained from the UK trials COV001 and COV002, which included a single-blind randomized controlled phase 2/3 trial of AZD1222 (ChAdOx1 nCoV-19) in healthy adults. For TCRbeta chain sequencing, PBMC samples were collected from trial participants at day 0 and at day 28 after the second dose. Deletion took 4 bases off V and 3 bases off J, with a span of 15 bases between the germline ends. As encoded in the germline V gene, CDR1 is MNHEY while CDR2 is SVGAGI. The CDR3 holds 15 amino acids from the cysteine to the phenylalanine. Left in the record is the CDR3 DNA by itself, 45 bases read in frame from the first base.

The sample was peripheral blood, taken 28 days after the second AZD1222 dose. This TCR was recovered from an adult who received the AZD1222 COVID-19 vaccine. The rearrangement combines TRBV6-5 with TRBJ1-1, with no D gene named confidently. The CDR3 loop reads CASSSISPRDTEAFF. The nucleotide sequence is TGTGCCAGCAGTTCTATCTCGCCTAGGGACACTGAAGCTTTCTTT.